The 3 T cell receptor beta chains given below trace back to one sample, sequenced in a study of blood T cell repertoires in COVID-19. Generated by immunoSEQ multiplex PCR, the TCRdb table keeps only in-frame clones and is missing some. There are approximately 220,000 clones in the sample; about 85% occur only once, and roughly a sixth lies in the top ten. Sequenced sample: PBMCs or T cells enriched from blood (not recorded which). All receptors come from a man between 40 and 49 years old who had recovered from COVID-19.

There are a few counts of this clone. The gene calls are TRBV6-2 or TRBV6-3 and TRBJ1-2, with a tentative D call TRBD1 (6 bases). CDR3 length: 16 amino acids. Germline CDR1 and CDR2: MNHEY and SVGEGT. V lost 5 bases and J lost 0, with 16 bases in between. The CDR3 reads CASSDGTGQTNYGYTF. DNA of the CDR3: TGTGCCAGCAGTGACGGAACGGGACAAACTAACTATGGCTACACCTTC.

This chain's CDR3 is CATSRDGTGFYGYTF. The CDR3 DNA reads as TGTGCCACCAGCAGAGACGGGACAGGATTCTATGGCTACACCTTC. The chain couples TRBV15 to TRBJ1-2, with 8 bases fitting TRBD1. CDR1 LNHNV and CDR2 YYDKDF come from the germline V gene (reference sequence). J gave up 4 bases and V 0 bases, and 4 bases lay outside the gene matches. The CDR3 totals 15 residues.

DNA of the CDR3: TGTGCCAGCAGCCCTGGGACTAGCGGGTCTGGAGATACGCAGTATTTT. The encoded protein is CASSPGTSGSGDTQYF. The chain uses TRBV28 and TRBJ2-3; TRBD2 matches 12 bases. The CDR3 is 16 amino acids. With V trimmed by 6 bases and J by 5 bases, 9 bases remained unmatched. CDR1 and CDR2 (germline): MDHEN, SYDVKM.